The TCR beta chain under discussion was sequenced for a study of human T cells and chemical hapten exposure. The V and J ends lost 5 bases and 0 bases, in that order; junction bases with no gene match: 11. The germline V gene encodes CDR1 MNHEY and CDR2 SVGAGI. The CDR3 has 17 residues. Points from the study as a whole: Alopecia in the donors means their immune response may deviate from healthy people's.

Only a few counts were recorded for this clonotype. Its specificity is not known. The time point here: patch test 1, 2 weeks after DPC sensitization. Treatment defined: therapeutic diphenylcyclopropenone sensitization with weekly scalp DPC. Individual cDNA molecules had unique molecular identifiers attached to them by the library. MiXCR, run by TCRdb on the RACE reads, gives a single entry per CDR3 protein. The data show 350,000 or so distinct CDR3 sequences, around 7% seen once. Sequenced here: whole blood, sampled in connection with sensitization to the hapten diphenylcyclopropenone (DPC). This sequence was found in a woman between 18 and 30 years old with alopecia areata. Some clones in this sample may be carry-over from other donors' samples. The J gene is TRBJ2-5, the V gene TRBV6-5; 8 nucleotides match TRBD2. CDR3: CASSRDPTGGYQETQYF. CDR3 nucleotide sequence: TGTGCCAGCAGTAGGGACCCAACGGGGGGGTACCAAGAGACCCAGTACTTC.